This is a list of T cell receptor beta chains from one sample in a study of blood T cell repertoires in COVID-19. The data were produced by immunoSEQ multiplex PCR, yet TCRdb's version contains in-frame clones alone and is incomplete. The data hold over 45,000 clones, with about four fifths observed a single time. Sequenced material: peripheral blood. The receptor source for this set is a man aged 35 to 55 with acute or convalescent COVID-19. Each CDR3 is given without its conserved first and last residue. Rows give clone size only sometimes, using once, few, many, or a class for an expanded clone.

CDR3aa: ASSPQPGQGNQPQH; v_gene: TRBV11-2; abundance: -
CDR3aa: ASSLSTGGGTGELF; v_gene: TRBV7-2; abundance: -
CDR3aa: ASGIGDGNTIY; v_gene: TRBV6-5; abundance: -
CDR3aa: ASSVGGGQGNQPQH; v_gene: TRBV7-2; abundance: -
CDR3aa: ASSPQGQGNGYT; v_gene: TRBV7-9; abundance: -
CDR3aa: ASSFVSSQKGDQPQH; v_gene: TRBV7-8; abundance: -
CDR3aa: ATSAVRTRVRSSSYNEQF; v_gene: TRBV24-1; abundance: few
CDR3aa: SVVGGGYT; v_gene: TRBV29-1; abundance: few
CDR3aa: ASRSDRTYGYT; v_gene: TRBV12-3/TRBV12-4; abundance: -
CDR3aa: ASSSPANTGELF; v_gene: TRBV7-2; abundance: few
CDR3aa: AISGTEQETQY; v_gene: TRBV10-3; abundance: -
CDR3aa: ASSLVGGGISNEQF; v_gene: TRBV7-3; abundance: -
CDR3aa: ASSRTQGYSPLH; v_gene: TRBV5-4; abundance: few
CDR3aa: ASSLGSGNYGYT; v_gene: TRBV5-1; abundance: once
CDR3aa: ASSLGQKETQY; v_gene: TRBV11-2; abundance: -
CDR3aa: ATSTSGSTDTQY; v_gene: TRBV24-1; abundance: -
CDR3aa: ASSPRGGAVGELF; v_gene: TRBV9; abundance: few
CDR3aa: AQLPGNDPDTQY; v_gene: TRBV30; abundance: -
CDR3aa: ASSPGQGPNYGYT; v_gene: TRBV5-6; abundance: -
CDR3aa: ASSPQGGANTEAF; v_gene: TRBV28; abundance: once
CDR3aa: ASRASWAAYEQY; v_gene: TRBV7-8; abundance: -
CDR3aa: ASSGPEDVPYEQY; v_gene: TRBV7-9; abundance: -
CDR3aa: ASSQGGEGNTIY; v_gene: TRBV14; abundance: -
CDR3aa: ASSLTGGVLGY; v_gene: TRBV7-2; abundance: once
CDR3aa: ASSSDRGLKAQY; v_gene: TRBV6-5; abundance: -
CDR3aa: ASSLLAGDNYGYT; v_gene: TRBV28; abundance: -
CDR3aa: ASSLEQGNYGYT; v_gene: TRBV6-5; abundance: -
CDR3aa: ASSVASGGGDTGELF; v_gene: TRBV9; abundance: once
CDR3aa: PRLQPYNSPLH; v_gene: TRBV6-1; abundance: -
CDR3aa: ASSWGGEAF; v_gene: TRBV6-5; abundance: once
CDR3aa: ASSYSRQSGNTIY; v_gene: TRBV6-5; abundance: -
CDR3aa: ASSSGGVGNTEAF; v_gene: TRBV27; abundance: once
CDR3aa: ASSTLTGRGTEAF; v_gene: TRBV19; abundance: -
CDR3aa: ASSIEGARTEAF; v_gene: TRBV19; abundance: -
CDR3aa: SVDGLAGGYTQY; v_gene: TRBV29-1; abundance: -
CDR3aa: ASKPGLSTDTQY; v_gene: TRBV2; abundance: once
CDR3aa: ASNLAAPYNEQF; v_gene: TRBV7-2; abundance: -
CDR3aa: ASSQATSGTYNEQF; v_gene: TRBV3-1/TRBV3-2; abundance: -
CDR3aa: ASSDYLSSSQDNTEAF; v_gene: TRBV25-1; abundance: -
CDR3aa: ASSSGRVVGDTQY; v_gene: TRBV27; abundance: -
CDR3aa: AGAGSNYGYT; v_gene: TRBV28; abundance: -
CDR3aa: ASSLGQGPAAF; v_gene: TRBV28; abundance: -
CDR3aa: SVEGLNTEAF; v_gene: TRBV29-1; abundance: -
CDR3aa: ASSAPPTGARAPLH; v_gene: TRBV9; abundance: once
CDR3aa: ASSSTVDNEQF; v_gene: TRBV18; abundance: many
CDR3aa: AFLIAGGLSETQY; v_gene: TRBV30; abundance: -
CDR3aa: ASSPSGQGVGSPLH; v_gene: TRBV7-9; abundance: -
CDR3aa: ASSSRDRRGNTIY; v_gene: TRBV7-8; abundance: few
CDR3aa: ASRNGTGVLTYEQY; v_gene: TRBV5-1; abundance: -
CDR3aa: ASSQPDRGRRD; v_gene: TRBV4-1; abundance: -
CDR3aa: ASAAQGSPGYT; v_gene: TRBV5-1; abundance: few
CDR3aa: ASSIRDSNSPLH; v_gene: TRBV19; abundance: -
CDR3aa: ASSRDPATNEQF; v_gene: TRBV19; abundance: -
CDR3aa: ASSLRQIPNTGELF; v_gene: TRBV7-8; abundance: -
CDR3aa: ASSLPDSYEQY; v_gene: TRBV5-1; abundance: -
CDR3aa: ASSPRLAGGLGSYNEQF; v_gene: TRBV19; abundance: -
CDR3aa: ASSLVPSGGTDTQY; v_gene: TRBV5-1; abundance: -
CDR3aa: ASSQVGAPGELF; v_gene: TRBV3-1/TRBV3-2; abundance: few
CDR3aa: ASSIQGVGAAF; v_gene: TRBV19; abundance: -
CDR3aa: ASSLDPGQPNEKLF; v_gene: TRBV5-1; abundance: -